The rows below give T cell receptor beta chains drawn from one sample of a study of T cell responses to AZD1222 COVID-19 vaccine. Clones were read by immunoSEQ multiplex PCR, and TCRdb kept only the in-frame ones, dropping some. This table has just over 150,000 clones, less than 95% appearing once. Sample: peripheral blood, taken on day 0 of AZD1222 vaccination. These receptors all stem from an adult in good health. Both conserved end residues are part of each CDR3. D genes are given only for firm matches. The size of a clone is reported for some rows only, either as once, few or many, or as a class for expanded clones.

J: TRBJ1-2; V: TRBV7-2; size: NA; D: NA; CDR3: CASSLSSGSVIPGYTF; DNA: TGTGCCAGCAGCTTATCGTCTGGCAGCGTGATTCCTGGCTACACCTTC
J: TRBJ1-5; V: TRBV28; size: NA; D: NA; CDR3: CASSLRLGSRAQPQHF; DNA: TGTGCCAGCAGTTTAAGGTTAGGTTCACGTGCCCAGCCCCAGCATTTT
J: TRBJ2-7; V: TRBV29-1; size: NA; D: NA; CDR3: CSVRKGKTYEQYF; DNA: TGCAGCGTCCGGAAGGGGAAGACCTACGAGCAGTACTTC
J: TRBJ2-5; V: TRBV7-6; size: NA; D: TRBD2; CDR3: CASSLISGSVETQYF; DNA: TGTGCCAGCAGCTTAATTAGCGGGAGCGTGGAGACCCAGTACTTC
J: TRBJ1-1; V: TRBV24-1; size: NA; D: NA; CDR3: CATSDLQGTEAFF; DNA: TGTGCCACCAGTGATCTACAAGGAACTGAAGCTTTCTTT
J: TRBJ1-6; V: TRBV5-1; size: NA; D: TRBD1; CDR3: CASRLEQGRIHSPLHF; DNA: TGCGCCAGCAGGTTGGAACAGGGGCGCATCCATTCACCCCTCCACTTT
J: TRBJ2-5; V: TRBV14; size: once; D: TRBD1; CDR3: CASSQQGAIQETQYF; DNA: TGTGCCAGCAGCCAACAGGGGGCCATACAAGAGACCCAGTACTTC
J: TRBJ2-7; V: TRBV11-3; size: few; D: NA; CDR3: CASSSGGYEQYF; DNA: TGTGCCAGCAGCTCCGGTGGCTACGAGCAGTACTTC
J: TRBJ2-1; V: TRBV11-3; size: many; D: TRBD2; CDR3: CASSSRTSGSYNEQFF; DNA: TGTGCCAGCAGCTCGCGGACTAGCGGTTCCTACAATGAGCAGTTCTTC
J: TRBJ2-3; V: TRBV28; size: NA; D: TRBD2; CDR3: CASTGGTSGRATDTQYF; DNA: TGTGCCAGCACTGGAGGGACTAGCGGGAGGGCCACAGATACGCAGTATTTT
J: TRBJ1-4; V: TRBV7-9; size: NA; D: NA; CDR3: CASSPGQMDEKLFF; DNA: TGTGCCAGCAGCCCGGGACAAATGGATGAAAAACTGTTTTTT
J: TRBJ1-1; V: TRBV27; size: NA; D: NA; CDR3: CASRTKGRGTEAFF; DNA: TGTGCCAGCAGAACCAAGGGAAGAGGGACTGAAGCTTTCTTT
J: TRBJ2-2; V: TRBV5-1; size: once; D: NA; CDR3: CASSTRSDSRVYGELFF; DNA: TGCGCCAGCAGCACTCGATCGGACAGCCGGGTTTACGGGGAGCTGTTTTTT
J: TRBJ2-1; V: TRBV27; size: once; D: NA; CDR3: CASSLFPPAAGYGEQFF; DNA: TGTGCCAGCAGTTTATTCCCACCAGCGGCTGGCTACGGTGAGCAGTTCTTC
J: TRBJ1-2; V: TRBV19; size: NA; D: NA; CDR3: CASSGRAGNYGYTF; DNA: TGTGCCAGTAGTGGAAGGGCAGGGAACTATGGCTACACCTTC
J: TRBJ2-3; V: TRBV27; size: NA; D: TRBD2; CDR3: CASSSGLAGDTQYF; DNA: TGTGCCAGCAGTTCGGGACTAGCAGGGGATACGCAGTATTTT
J: TRBJ2-2; V: TRBV5-6; size: NA; D: NA; CDR3: CASSFKDNPDTGELFF; DNA: TGTGCCAGCAGCTTTAAGGACAACCCGGACACCGGGGAGCTGTTTTTT
J: TRBJ2-1; V: TRBV7-9; size: NA; D: TRBD2; CDR3: CASSPTSGVRNEQFF; DNA: TGTGCCAGCAGCCCGACTAGCGGGGTGCGTAATGAGCAGTTCTTC
J: TRBJ1-2; V: TRBV13; size: NA; D: NA; CDR3: CASSLGGVLIYGYTF; DNA: TGTGCCAGCAGCTTAGGCGGGGTCCTCATCTATGGCTACACCTTC
J: TRBJ2-1; V: TRBV28; size: NA; D: NA; CDR3: CASSSSPNTEQFF; DNA: TGTGCCAGCAGTTCGTCACCCAACACTGAGCAGTTCTTC
J: TRBJ1-1; V: TRBV18; size: once; D: NA; CDR3: CASSPPGLAEAFF; DNA: TGTGCCAGCTCACCACCGGGGTTGGCTGAAGCTTTCTTT
J: TRBJ1-1; V: TRBV6-5; size: NA; D: TRBD1; CDR3: CASSYSKDRGRTEAFF; DNA: TGTGCCAGCAGTTACTCAAAGGACAGGGGGAGAACTGAAGCTTTCTTT
J: TRBJ1-5; V: TRBV12-3/TRBV12-4; size: few; D: TRBD1; CDR3: CASTRDSSEPQHF; DNA: TGTGCCAGCACTAGGGACAGTAGTGAGCCCCAGCATTTT
J: TRBJ2-7; V: TRBV7-8; size: NA; D: NA; CDR3: CASSLYDSTTYEQYF; DNA: TGTGCCAGCAGCTTATATGACAGCACTACCTACGAGCAGTACTTC
J: TRBJ2-7; V: TRBV7-9; size: few; D: NA; CDR3: CASSTIRGPSSYEQYF; DNA: TGTGCCAGCAGTACCATTCGGGGGCCTTCTTCCTACGAGCAGTACTTC
J: TRBJ1-5; V: TRBV25-1; size: few; D: NA; CDR3: CASESDGSNQPQHF; DNA: TGTGCCAGCGAATCGGACGGAAGCAATCAGCCCCAGCATTTT
J: TRBJ2-3; V: TRBV19; size: NA; D: NA; CDR3: CASSMGQTTDTQYF; DNA: TGTGCCAGTAGTATGGGTCAGACCACAGATACGCAGTATTTT
J: TRBJ1-2; V: TRBV12-3/TRBV12-4; size: NA; D: NA; CDR3: CASSPRPRVSYTF; DNA: TGTGCCAGCAGTCCCAGGCCCCGCGTGAGCTACACCTTC
J: TRBJ2-2; V: TRBV7-6; size: NA; D: NA; CDR3: CASSRGAMNTGELFF; DNA: TGTGCCAGCAGCCGGGGGGCTATGAACACCGGGGAGCTGTTTTTT
J: TRBJ2-2; V: TRBV28; size: NA; D: NA; CDR3: CASSSPDNLNTGELFF; DNA: TGTGCCAGCAGTTCCCCCGACAACCTGAACACCGGGGAGCTGTTTTTT
J: TRBJ1-1; V: TRBV10-3; size: NA; D: NA; CDR3: CAISERTVNTEAFF; DNA: TGTGCCATCAGTGAGCGAACAGTGAACACTGAAGCTTTCTTT
J: TRBJ1-2; V: TRBV3-1/TRBV3-2; size: NA; D: TRBD1; CDR3: CASSQDYRGLYGYTF; DNA: TGTGCCAGCAGCCAAGATTACAGGGGGCTCTATGGCTACACCTTC
J: TRBJ2-1; V: TRBV6-5; size: NA; D: NA; CDR3: CASSYTSAGSGNEQFF; DNA: TGTGCCAGCAGTTATACCTCGGCGGGGTCGGGGAATGAGCAGTTCTTC
J: TRBJ2-2; V: TRBV29-1; size: NA; D: NA; CDR3: CSVDLQAKYTGELFF; DNA: TGCAGCGTTGATTTGCAGGCAAAATACACCGGGGAGCTGTTTTTT
J: TRBJ2-5; V: TRBV11-2; size: NA; D: TRBD1; CDR3: CASSERDRIIYPETQYF; DNA: TGTGCCAGCAGCGAACGGGACAGGATAATTTACCCAGAGACCCAGTACTTC
J: TRBJ2-1; V: TRBV7-2; size: NA; D: NA; CDR3: CASSDPSGRAYNEQFF; DNA: TGTGCCAGCAGCGACCCCAGCGGCAGGGCCTACAATGAGCAGTTCTTC
J: TRBJ1-5; V: TRBV10-3; size: NA; D: NA; CDR3: CATAEWPVFNSNQPQHF; DNA: TGTGCCACCGCAGAATGGCCGGTTTTTAATAGCAATCAGCCCCAGCATTTT
J: TRBJ1-1; V: TRBV24-1; size: NA; D: NA; CDR3: CAARPGSTEAFF; DNA: TGTGCCGCCCGACCTGGGTCCACTGAAGCTTTCTTT
J: TRBJ2-1; V: TRBV9; size: NA; D: NA; CDR3: CASSTGYNEQFF; DNA: TGTGCCAGCAGCACGGGTTATAATGAGCAGTTCTTC
J: TRBJ1-1; V: TRBV13; size: NA; D: NA; CDR3: CASSYNSGGNTEAFF; DNA: TGTGCCAGCAGCTACAACAGCGGCGGGAACACTGAAGCTTTCTTT